This paragraph reports one T cell receptor beta chain. Its specificity is unknown. The sample comes from a study of beta chain features in type 1 diabetes. Points from the study as a whole: Moderate but significant shortening of TCRB CDR3s was recorded in all four CD4+ subsets from Type 1 diabetes patients.

It was via CD45RO/CCR7/CD25/CD127/CD95/CD27 that CD4+ naive, central memory, regulatory and stem cell-like memory cells were sorted. Sorting gave populations that all exceeded 95% purity. The study reverse transcribed the entire isolated RNA, so it sequenced expressed TCRB transcripts. When averaged, stem cell-like memory T cell samples yielded 920,000 or so reads. The table came from immunoSEQ multiplex PCR; TCRdb's copy has only in-frame clones and leaves some out. The data show roughly 50,000 clones, with around 45% seen just once and 0.13% held by the top ten. The sequence was obtained from a man aged 25-45 years with type 1 diabetes. The sample taken for sequencing was stem cell memory CD4+ T cells from blood.

CDR3 DNA: TGTGCCAGCAGAACACCCTCCTACGAGCAGTACTTC. Amino acid sequence: CASRTPSYEQYF. The V call is TRBV28, the J call TRBJ2-7; D is uncertain. Trimming left V 6 bases short and J 0 bases short, with 6 bases between. The CDR3 has 12 amino acids. Germline CDR1 MDHEN, CDR2 SYDVKM.